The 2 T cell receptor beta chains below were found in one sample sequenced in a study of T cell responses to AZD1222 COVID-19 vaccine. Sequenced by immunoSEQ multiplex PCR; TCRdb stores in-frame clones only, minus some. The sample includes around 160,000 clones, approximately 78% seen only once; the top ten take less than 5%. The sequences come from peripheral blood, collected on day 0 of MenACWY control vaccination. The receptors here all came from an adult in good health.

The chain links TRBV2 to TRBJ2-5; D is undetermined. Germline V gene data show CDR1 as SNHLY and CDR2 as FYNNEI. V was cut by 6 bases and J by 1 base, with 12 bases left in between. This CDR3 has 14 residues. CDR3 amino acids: CASSNDIIQETQYF. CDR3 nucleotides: TGTGCCAGCAGCAACGATATAATCCAAGAGACCCAGTACTTC.

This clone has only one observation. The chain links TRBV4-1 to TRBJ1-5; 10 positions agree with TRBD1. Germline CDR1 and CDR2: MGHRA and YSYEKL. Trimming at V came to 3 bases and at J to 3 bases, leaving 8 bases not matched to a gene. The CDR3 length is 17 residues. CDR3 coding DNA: TGCGCCAGCAGCCAGAAAATAGGGACAGGGGTCAATCAGCCCCAGCATTTT. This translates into CASSQKIGTGVNQPQHF.